This T cell receptor (beta chain) was captured in a study of blood T cell repertoires in COVID-19. Study background: Acute-phase and convalescent COVID-19 samples originated in the United States, Italy and Spain. The cDNA or gDNA used as material had been derived from T cells, B-cell-depleted T cells, or PBMCs.

This CDR3 comprises 14 residues. Per germline, CDR1 WSHSY and CDR2 SAAADI. J gave up 4 bases and V 6 bases, and 6 bases lay outside the gene matches. Per the original methods: Amplification with reference gene primers provided the estimates of nucleated cell counts. Repertoires were generated with immunoSEQ multiplex PCR, while TCRdb's copy carries only in-frame clones and drops some. V and J calls and clone size are as listed in that table; D and trimming were resolved from the DNA. This table has tens of thousands of clones, 90% to 95% appearing once. V and J are TRBV10-2 and TRBJ1-2, with 9 bases identical to TRBD1. The receptor was isolated from a human donor in a cohort sampled during active COVID-19. The sequenced sample was peripheral blood. CDR3 bases: TGCGCCAGCAGCCCCCCGGGACAGGGCTATGGCTACACCTTC. Translated: CASSPPGQGYGYTF.